This T cell receptor (beta chain) was recovered during a study of neoadjuvant anti-PD-1 for oral cavity cancer. Study overall: Around day 43, patients without progression received a fourth nivolumab dose before surgery.

Concerning this clone itself: No antigen is known for it.

Study findings and constraints: Pretreatment Treg/Th17 ratio correlated inversely with post-treatment tumor clonality. Each response group had just a few patients in TCR analyses.

Assay: immunoSEQ multiplex PCR; the TCRdb copy retains only in-frame clones and omits some. The top ten hold around 2.7% of the sample, which has 63,000 or so clones, 86% seen once. With 2 bases removed from V and 0 bases from J, the gap between germline ends came to 8 bases. The V gene's germline CDR1 is SNHLY and CDR2 FYNNEI. The CDR3 totals 15 residues. The sample's time point: after neoadjuvant nivolumab, at surgical resection. Blood cells were analyzed directly, without culture or expansion. This receptor was obtained from a person aged 35-80 years with oral cavity squamous cell carcinoma. The sample consisted of PBMCs, taken after nivolumab (anti-PD-1) treatment. The chain joins TRBV2 to TRBJ1-3; no clear D gene. The CDR3 DNA reads as TGTGCCAGCAGTGAAATGCGGAGCTCTGGAAACACCATATATTTT. Translated, it gives CASSEMRSSGNTIYF.